This entry describes one T cell receptor beta chain. Its antigen is currently not known. No base-level quality is on record; no much larger clone is a single base apart. CDR1 and CDR2 are read off the germline V gene as SGHAT and FQNNGV. V lost 5 bases and J lost 3 bases, and the count of bases not matched to a germline gene is 7. From the cysteine up to the phenylalanine, the CDR3 has a length of 15 residues. Kept here is only the CDR3 DNA, which spans 45 bases and is read in frame from base 1. This sample is part of a study of OX40 agonist ivuxolimab in advanced cancers. Concerning the study at large: Ivuxolimab, which targeted the costimulatory receptor OX40 (CD134), was an agonistic, fully human IgG2 monoclonal antibody. Intravenous ivuxolimab was administered to patients every 2 weeks at six dose levels: 0.01, 0.1, 0.3, 1.5, 3 and 10 mg/kg. Among the roughly 52 dose-escalation patients, some 19 had hepatocellular carcinoma, around 15 melanoma, 9 renal cell carcinoma and 9 head and neck cancer. A male proportion of around 81% and a mean age of approximately 60 years, ranging from roughly 23 to 80, were recorded for the dose-escalation cohort. Prior anti-PD-1, anti-PD-L1 or anti-CTLA-4 therapy was permitted, and 40% of dose-escalation patients had received checkpoint inhibitors. Partial responses were achieved by three dose-escalation patients, of whom one had hepatocellular carcinoma and two had cutaneous melanoma. Peripheral TCRbeta sequencing was intended to test whether TCR sequence diversity was altered and clonal T-cell expansion was caused by ivuxolimab. The paper describes the monotherapy dose-escalation part (N of about 54 patients) of the phase I trial of ivuxolimab.

The trial excluded patients who had a history of autoimmune disease or who were on systemic immunosuppression. In every dose cohort, peripheral blood was drawn for TCR sequencing at baseline, cycle 4 day 1, and cycle 7 day 1. Samples came from an open-label, multicenter, first-in-human phase I dose-escalation trial of ivuxolimab. Adults with locally advanced or metastatic melanoma, renal cell carcinoma, hepatocellular carcinoma or head and neck squamous cell carcinoma were enrolled in the trial. CD4+ and CD8+ T cells were sorted separately from peripheral blood before TCR sequencing. To sequence the TCRbeta CDR3 region, genomic DNA was isolated from the sorted cells. TCRbeta CDR3 regions were sequenced using the immunoSEQ Assay. TCRdb holds this immuneACCESS table with in-frame rearrangements only. Some clones are missing; in checked studies, unresolved V genes explain under half, and the rest has no known cause. Counted in this sample were about 6,300 clones; about 73% of them appeared once. The ten largest clones add up to 60% of the sample.

General findings and caveats noted by the study authors: In the 0.1-3.0 mg/kg groups, partial responders had among the lowest normalized peripheral clonal expansion, particularly in CD8+ T cells. Low levels of normalized T-cell clonal expansion were also shown by some nonresponding patients. At doses of 0.1 to 3.0 mg/kg, clonal expansion of both CD4+ and CD8+ blood T cells was observed from baseline to week 6. Which antigens the clonally expanded peripheral T cells were specific for was not determined. After ivuxolimab, CD8+ T cells had more expanded clones than CD4+ T cells on average.

This clonotype originated in an adult with an advanced solid tumor such as melanoma, head and neck, liver or kidney cancer. The chain uses TRBV11-2 and TRBJ1-1; TRBD1 aligns with 9 central bases. Material: CD4+ or CD8+ T cells sorted from blood, obtained in a trial of the OX40 agonist ivuxolimab. The CDR3 protein is CASSVFRTGDTEAFF. The DNA is TGTGCCAGCAGCGTGTTTCGGACAGGGGACACTGAAGCTTTCTTT.